A single sample is the source of the 10 T cell receptor beta chains below, sequenced in a study of graft-versus-host responses after intestinal transplantation. Clones were sequenced by immunoSEQ multiplex PCR, and TCRdb holds only the in-frame ones, with some missing. The data show about 50,000 clones, with 80% to 95% seen just once and around 2.5% held by the top ten. Their antigen targets remain unknown. The sample here was unstimulated CD4+ T cells sorted from spleen or lymph node cells, taken before transplant. These receptors were collected from a human donor who was the organ donor for an intestinal transplant.

This clone was seen only a few times. V gene TRBV7-2 combines with J gene TRBJ2-5; 9 bases are a match to TRBD2. CDR3 length: 17 residues. The junction had 15 bases not matched to a gene; V was cut back by 5 bases and J by 5 bases. Germline CDR1 SGHTA, CDR2 FQGNSA. CDR3 bases: TGTGCCAGCAGCCTCTTCCTTAGCGGTGCGGGGGGGGAGACCCAGTACTTC. Its protein is CASSLFLSGAGGETQYF.

Only a few counts were recorded for this clone. The rearrangement links TRBV5-1 to TRBJ2-6, with D unresolved. The germline CDR1 and CDR2 sequences are SGHRS and YFSETQ. V lost 2 bases and J 2 bases, leaving 2 bases between the germline ends. The CDR3 runs 13 residues. This chain's CDR3 is CASSFTGANVLTF. The CDR3 DNA sequence: TGCGCCAGCAGCTTCACTGGGGCCAACGTCCTGACTTTC. The full variable domain, with the rest looked up from reference TRBV5-1 and TRBJ2-6, is KAGVTQTPRYLIKTRGQQVTLSCSPISGHRSVSWYQQTPGQGLQFLFEYFSETQRNKGNFPGRFSGRQFSNSRSEMNVSTLELGDSALYLCASSFTGANVLTFGAGSRLTVL.

The chain employs TRBV6-1 and TRBJ2-1; TRBD1 matches 10 bases. The CDR3 extends over 12 amino acids. Germline trimming cut 5 bases from V and 10 bases from J; bases unmatched to any gene: 2. Germline-derived CDR1 and CDR2 are MNHNS and SASEGT. The CDR3 coding sequence is TGTGCCAGCAGTTGGACAGGGGGGGAGCAGTTCTTC. Its protein product is CASSWTGGEQFF.

This chain connects TRBV19 to TRBJ2-7; TRBD2 might be the D (6 bases). Germline values: CDR1 LNHDA, CDR2 SQIVND (reference sequence). The CDR3 runs to 14 residues. V was pared by 4 bases and J by 7 bases, with 17 bases between. The CDR3 loop reads CASSSGTLNREQYF. For the CDR3, the DNA is TGTGCCAGTAGTAGCGGGACCCTCAATCGTGAGCAGTACTTC.

The rearrangement uses TRBV7-2 and TRBJ2-7, with D perhaps given as TRBD1 or TRBD2 (5 bases each). Germline lookup yields CDR1 SGHTA and CDR2 FQGNSA. The ends were cut back, 0 bases at V and 2 bases at J, with 8 bases in the middle. The CDR3 contains 14 residues. CDR3 DNA sequence: TGTGCCAGCAGCTTAGCGGGACCAGCCTACGAGCAGTACTTC. This encodes CASSLAGPAYEQYF.

The chain recombines TRBV7-3 with TRBJ2-1; maybe TRBD2 (6 bases). The CDR3 has 15 residues. The ends were cut back, 6 bases at V and 5 bases at J, with 17 bases in the middle. Germline CDR1 reads SGHTA; CDR2 reads FQGTGA. The CDR3 DNA follows: TGTGCCAGCAGTCTTACTAGCATCTCGAACAATGAGCAGTTCTTC. Its translation is CASSLTSISNNEQFF.

The rearrangement links TRBV4-3 to TRBJ2-5, with D maybe TRBD2 (5 bases). The DNA end favors TRBJ2-7, so the J call may be wrong. The CDR3 is 15 amino acids. The germline CDR1 and CDR2 sequences are LGHNA and YSLEER. The CDR3 is CASSQGRGSSYEQYF. CDR3 DNA: TGCGCCAGCAGCCAGGGCCGGGGAAGCTCCTACGAGCAGTACTTC.

CDR3 sequence (DNA): TGTGCCAGCAGTTTCCGGGACGGAGATTATAATGAGCAGTTCTTC. This codes for CASSFRDGDYNEQFF. V is TRBV28 and J is TRBJ2-1; D might be TRBD1 or TRBD2, each matching 5 bases. V lost 3 bases and J lost 7, with 16 bases in between. The CDR3 consists of 15 residues. Looked up from germline, CDR1 is MDHEN and CDR2 is SYDVKM. The variable domain in full, completed from reference TRBV28 and TRBJ2-1, reads DVKVTQSSRYLVKRTGEKVFLECVQDMDHENMFWYRQDPGLGLRLIYFSYDVKMKEKGDIPEGYSVSREKKERFSLILESASTNQTSMYLCASSFRDGDYNEQFFGPGTRLTVL.

The rearrangement links TRBV5-6 to TRBJ2-7, with D perhaps being TRBD1 or TRBD2 (5 bases each). Germline loops: CDR1 SGHDT, CDR2 YYEEEE. V shed 4 bases and J shed 0 bases, with 14 bases lying between them. The length of the CDR3 is 15 residues. The CDR3 nucleotides read TGTGCCAGCAGCGGGACCGGGTCCAGCTCCTACGAGCAGTACTTC. It encodes CASSGTGSSSYEQYF.

This clone was observed a handful of times. V gene TRBV7-9 combines with J gene TRBJ2-1; 7 bases are shared with TRBD1. This CDR3 region has 14 residues. CDR1 is SEHNR, CDR2 FQNEAQ, per germline (reference sequence). V shed 1 base and J 7 bases; nucleotides not matched to a gene: 4. The CDR3 DNA follows: TGTGCCAGCAGCTTAGGTAGCAGGGGGAATGAGCAGTTCTTC. This encodes CASSLGSRGNEQFF.